The clone carrying this T cell receptor (beta chain) was counted a few times. MiXCR was run by TCRdb on the 5' RACE reads, yielding one entry per CDR3 protein. The repertoire holds 550,000 to 600,000 distinct CDR3 sequences, about 20% seen once, with under 8.5% in the top ten. The sample belongs to a study of T-cell memory formation after mild COVID-19. CDR1 and CDR2 (germline): SGDLS, YYNGEE. CDR3 length: 14 amino acids. Trimming cost V 4 bases and J 6 bases; bases outside gene matches: 7. The chain links TRBV9 to TRBJ1-2; TRBD1 agrees at 9 bases. Sequenced material: PBMCs or a T cell subset sorted from them (not recorded which). The receptor was isolated from an adult woman who had mild COVID-19 (a few samples of this study predate the infection). Cell type and time point are not known. The CDR3 DNA reads as TGTGCCAGCAGCACCCGGACAGGGGTTGATGGCTACACCTTC. This encodes CASSTRTGVDGYTF.